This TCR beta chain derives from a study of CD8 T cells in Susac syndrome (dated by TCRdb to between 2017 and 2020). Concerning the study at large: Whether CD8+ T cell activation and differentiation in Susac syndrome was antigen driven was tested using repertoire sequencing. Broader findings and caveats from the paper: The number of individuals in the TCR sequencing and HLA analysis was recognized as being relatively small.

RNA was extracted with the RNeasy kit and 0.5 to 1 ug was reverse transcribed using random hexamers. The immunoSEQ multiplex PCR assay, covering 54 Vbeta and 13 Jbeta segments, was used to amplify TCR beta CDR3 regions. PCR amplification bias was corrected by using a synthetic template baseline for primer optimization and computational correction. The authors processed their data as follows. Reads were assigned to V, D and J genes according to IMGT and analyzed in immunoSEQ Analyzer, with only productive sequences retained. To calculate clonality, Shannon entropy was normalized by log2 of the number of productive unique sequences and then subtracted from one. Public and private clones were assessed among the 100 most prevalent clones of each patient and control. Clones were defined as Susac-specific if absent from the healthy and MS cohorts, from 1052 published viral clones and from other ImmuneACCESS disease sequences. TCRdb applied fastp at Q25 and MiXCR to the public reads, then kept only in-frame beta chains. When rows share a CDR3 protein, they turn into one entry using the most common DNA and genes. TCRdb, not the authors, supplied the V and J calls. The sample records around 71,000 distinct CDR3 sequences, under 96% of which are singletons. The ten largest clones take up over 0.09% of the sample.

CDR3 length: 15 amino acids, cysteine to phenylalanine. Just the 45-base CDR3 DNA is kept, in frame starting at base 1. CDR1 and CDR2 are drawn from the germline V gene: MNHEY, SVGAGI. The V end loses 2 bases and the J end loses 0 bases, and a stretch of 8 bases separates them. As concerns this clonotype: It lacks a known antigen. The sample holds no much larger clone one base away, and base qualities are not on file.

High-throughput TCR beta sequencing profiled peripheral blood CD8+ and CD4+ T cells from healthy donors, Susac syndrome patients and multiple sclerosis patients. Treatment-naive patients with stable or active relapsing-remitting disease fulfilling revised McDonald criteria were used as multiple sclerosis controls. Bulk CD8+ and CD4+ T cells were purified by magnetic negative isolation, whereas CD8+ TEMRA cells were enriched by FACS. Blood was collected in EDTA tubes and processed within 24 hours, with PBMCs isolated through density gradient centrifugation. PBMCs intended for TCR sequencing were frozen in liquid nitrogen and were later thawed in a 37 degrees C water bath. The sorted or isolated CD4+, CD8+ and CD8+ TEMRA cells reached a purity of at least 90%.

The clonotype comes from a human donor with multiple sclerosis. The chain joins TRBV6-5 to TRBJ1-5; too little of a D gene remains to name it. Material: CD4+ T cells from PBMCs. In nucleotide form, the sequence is TGTGCCAGCAGTTACGCAGGATATAGCAATCAGCCCCAGCATTTT. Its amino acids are CASSYAGYSNQPQHF.